This T cell receptor beta chain was sequenced during a study of blood T cell repertoires in COVID-19. For the study at large: Samples of COVID-19 (acute and convalescent) were obtained from the United States, Italy and Spain. PBMCs, B-cell-depleted T cells, or T cells were the source of the cDNA or gDNA that made up the material.

The CDR3 loop spans 14 amino acids. CDR1 MGHDK and CDR2 SYGVNS come from the germline V gene. The V gene lost 3 bases and the J gene lost 2 bases, with 11 bases spanning the gap. One Seattle source followed patients from active infection through their disease course. Only in-frame clones appear in the TCRdb table, and some are missing; sequencing was by immunoSEQ multiplex PCR. The sample contains around 320,000 clones, roughly 89% of which appear only once. The chain is built from TRBV25-1 and TRBJ2-7; no clear D. The receptor was isolated from a woman between 25 and 40 years old with COVID-19, enrolled during active disease. Sample: peripheral blood. CDR3 DNA sequence: TGTGCCAGCAGTGATATTTCGTGGCCCTACGAGCAGTACTTC. It yields the protein CASSDISWPYEQYF.